This entry features one TCR beta chain sequence. This CDR3 is 16 amino acids long. Losses at the gene ends were 4 bases for V and 4 bases for J; bases not matched to a gene: 8. Germline-derived CDR1 and CDR2 are SGHRS and YFSETQ. The entry originates in a study of blood T cell repertoires in COVID-19. Some clones are missing from TCRdb's copy, which holds only in-frame ones; the method was immunoSEQ multiplex PCR. The sample holds 150,000 to 200,000 clones, around 85% seen once. The chain combines TRBV5-1 with TRBJ2-2; the match to TRBD1 covers 9 bases. The receptor was isolated from a woman aged 80 or over with acute or convalescent COVID-19. The specimen was peripheral blood. The CDR3 region is CASSQSTGGITGELFF. CDR3 coding DNA: TGCGCCAGCAGCCAATCTACAGGGGGCATCACCGGGGAGCTGTTTTTT.